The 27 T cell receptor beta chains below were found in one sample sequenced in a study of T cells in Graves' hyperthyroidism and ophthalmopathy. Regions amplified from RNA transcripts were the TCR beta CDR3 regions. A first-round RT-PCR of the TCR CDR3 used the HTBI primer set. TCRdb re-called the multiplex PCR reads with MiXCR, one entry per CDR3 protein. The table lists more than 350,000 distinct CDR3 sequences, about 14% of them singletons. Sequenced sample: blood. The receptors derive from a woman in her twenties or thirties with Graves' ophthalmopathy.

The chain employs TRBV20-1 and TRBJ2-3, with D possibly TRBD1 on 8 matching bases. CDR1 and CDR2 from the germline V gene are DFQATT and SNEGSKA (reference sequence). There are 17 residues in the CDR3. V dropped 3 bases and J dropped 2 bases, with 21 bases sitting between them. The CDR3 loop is CSARMHIQGGPTDTQYF. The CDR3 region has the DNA TGCAGTGCTAGGATGCATATACAGGGGGGGCCCACAGATACGCAGTATTTT.

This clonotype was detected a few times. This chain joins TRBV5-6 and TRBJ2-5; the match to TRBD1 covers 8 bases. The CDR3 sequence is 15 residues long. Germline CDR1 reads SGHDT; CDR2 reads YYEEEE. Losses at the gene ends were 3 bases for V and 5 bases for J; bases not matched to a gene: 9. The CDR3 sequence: CASSSIGQGHETQYF. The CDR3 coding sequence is TGTGCCAGCAGCTCGATTGGACAGGGTCACGAGACCCAGTACTTC.

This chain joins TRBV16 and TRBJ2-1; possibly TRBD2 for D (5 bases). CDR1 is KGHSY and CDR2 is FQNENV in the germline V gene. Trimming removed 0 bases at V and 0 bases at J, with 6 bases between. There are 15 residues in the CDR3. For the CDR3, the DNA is TGTGCCAGCAGCCAATCGGGGAGCTCCTACAATGAGCAGTTCTTC. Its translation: CASSQSGSSYNEQFF.

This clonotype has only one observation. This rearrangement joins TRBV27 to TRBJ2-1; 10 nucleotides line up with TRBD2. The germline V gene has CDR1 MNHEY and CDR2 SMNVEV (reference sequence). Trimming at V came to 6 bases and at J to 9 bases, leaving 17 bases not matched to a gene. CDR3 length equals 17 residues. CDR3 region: CASSNRLLAGVLGEQFF. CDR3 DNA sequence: TGTGCCAGCAGCAATCGCCTCCTAGCGGGAGTATTAGGTGAGCAGTTCTTC.

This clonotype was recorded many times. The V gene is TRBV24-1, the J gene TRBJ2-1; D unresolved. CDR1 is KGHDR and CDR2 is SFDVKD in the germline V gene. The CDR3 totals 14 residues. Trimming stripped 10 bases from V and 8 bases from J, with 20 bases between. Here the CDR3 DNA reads TGTGCCACGGCGGATGTACCCCCTCGGCATGAGCAGTTCTTC. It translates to CATADVPPRHEQFF.

The chain's CDR3 is CASSPVHGTGGEETQYF. The DNA for the CDR3 is TGTGCCAGCTCACCCGTGCACGGGACAGGGGGTGAAGAGACCCAGTACTTC. V usage is TRBV18 and J usage is TRBJ2-5; 11 positions agree with TRBD1. Per the germline V gene, CDR1 is KGHSH and CDR2 is LQKENI. J was trimmed by 3 bases and V by 3 bases; bases with no gene match: 9. This CDR3 has 17 residues.

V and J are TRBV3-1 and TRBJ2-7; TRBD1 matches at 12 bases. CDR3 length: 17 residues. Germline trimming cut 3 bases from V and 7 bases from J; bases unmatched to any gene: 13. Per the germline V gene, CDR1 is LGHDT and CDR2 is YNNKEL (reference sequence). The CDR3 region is CASSQFIGTGGLQEQYF. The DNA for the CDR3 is TGTGCCAGCAGCCAGTTTATAGGGACAGGGGGCTTACAAGAGCAGTACTTC.

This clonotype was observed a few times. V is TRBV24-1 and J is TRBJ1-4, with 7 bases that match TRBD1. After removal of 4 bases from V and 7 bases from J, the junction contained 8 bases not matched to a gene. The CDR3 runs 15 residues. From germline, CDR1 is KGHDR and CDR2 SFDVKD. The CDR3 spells CATSDATGAGEKLFF. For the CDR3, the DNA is TGTGCCACCAGTGACGCCACAGGGGCGGGTGAAAAACTGTTTTTT.

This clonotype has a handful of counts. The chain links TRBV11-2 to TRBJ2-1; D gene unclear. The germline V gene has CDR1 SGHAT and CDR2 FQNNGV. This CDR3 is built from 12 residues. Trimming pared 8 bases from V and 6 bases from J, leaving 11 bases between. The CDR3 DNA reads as TGTGCCAGCTCCTCCCTAATCAATGAGCAGTTCTTC. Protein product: CASSSLINEQFF.

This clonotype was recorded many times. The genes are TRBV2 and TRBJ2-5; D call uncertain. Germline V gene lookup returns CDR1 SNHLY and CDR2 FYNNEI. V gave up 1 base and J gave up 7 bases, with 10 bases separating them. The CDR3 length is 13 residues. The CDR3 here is CASSEVGYGTQYF. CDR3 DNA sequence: TGTGCCAGCAGTGAAGTTGGGTATGGGACCCAGTACTTC.

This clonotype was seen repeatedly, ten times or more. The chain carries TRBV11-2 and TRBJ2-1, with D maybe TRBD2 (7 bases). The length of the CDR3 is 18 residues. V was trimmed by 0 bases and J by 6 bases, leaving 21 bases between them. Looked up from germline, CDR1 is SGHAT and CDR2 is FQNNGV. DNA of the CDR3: TGTGCCAGCAGCTTAGATCGTGGTACCTTCGGGGGGCTCAATGAGCAGTTCTTC. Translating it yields CASSLDRGTFGGLNEQFF.

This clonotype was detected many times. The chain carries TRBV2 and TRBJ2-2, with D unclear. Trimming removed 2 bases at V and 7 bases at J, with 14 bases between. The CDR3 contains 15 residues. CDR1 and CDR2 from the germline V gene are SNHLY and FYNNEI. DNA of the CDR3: TGTGCCAGCAGTGAATCGATGGGGAAGGTCGGGGAGCTGTTTTTT. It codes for CASSESMGKVGELFF.

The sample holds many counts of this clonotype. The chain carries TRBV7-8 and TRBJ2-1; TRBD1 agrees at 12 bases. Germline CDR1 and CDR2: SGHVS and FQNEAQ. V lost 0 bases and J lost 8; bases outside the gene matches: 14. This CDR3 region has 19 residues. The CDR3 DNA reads TGTGCCAGCAGCTTAGCGAATCGGGACAGGGGGCGAAAGGGGGATGAGCAGTTCTTC. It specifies CASSLANRDRGRKGDEQFF.

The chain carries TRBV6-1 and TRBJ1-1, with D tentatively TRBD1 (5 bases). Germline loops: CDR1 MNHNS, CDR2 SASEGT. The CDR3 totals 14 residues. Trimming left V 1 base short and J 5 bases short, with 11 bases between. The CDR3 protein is CASSEGEGPTEAFF. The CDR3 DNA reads TGTGCCAGCAGTGAAGGAGAGGGGCCGACTGAAGCTTTCTTT.

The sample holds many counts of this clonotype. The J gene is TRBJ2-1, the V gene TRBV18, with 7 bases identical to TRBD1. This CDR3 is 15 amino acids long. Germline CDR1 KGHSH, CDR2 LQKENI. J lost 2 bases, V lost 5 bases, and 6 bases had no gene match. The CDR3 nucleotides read TGTGCCAGCTCAACCCAGGGACAGACCTACAATGAGCAGTTCTTC. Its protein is CASSTQGQTYNEQFF.

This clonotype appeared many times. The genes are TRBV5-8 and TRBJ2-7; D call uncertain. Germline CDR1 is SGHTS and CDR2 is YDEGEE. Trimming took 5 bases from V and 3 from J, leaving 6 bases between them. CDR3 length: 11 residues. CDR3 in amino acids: CASRPSYEQYF. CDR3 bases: TGTGCCAGCAGACCAAGCTACGAGCAGTACTTC. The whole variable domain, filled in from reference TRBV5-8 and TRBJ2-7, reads EAGVTQSPTHLIKTRGQQATLRCSPISGHTSVYWYQQALGLGLQFLLWYDEGEERNRGNFPPRFSGRQFPNYSSELNVNALELEDSALYLCASRPSYEQYFGPGTRLTVT.

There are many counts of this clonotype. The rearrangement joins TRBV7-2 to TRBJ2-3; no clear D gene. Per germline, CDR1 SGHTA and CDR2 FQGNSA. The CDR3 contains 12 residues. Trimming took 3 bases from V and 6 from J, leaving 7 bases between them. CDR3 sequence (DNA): TGTGCCAGCAGCTTCTCCGCGGATACGCAGTATTTT. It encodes CASSFSADTQYF. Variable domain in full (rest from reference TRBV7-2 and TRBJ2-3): GAGVSQSPSNKVTEKGKDVELRCDPISGHTALYWYRQSLGQGLEFLIYFQGNSAPDKSGLPSDRFSAERTGGSVSTLTIQRTQQEDSAVYLCASSFSADTQYFGPGTRLTVL.

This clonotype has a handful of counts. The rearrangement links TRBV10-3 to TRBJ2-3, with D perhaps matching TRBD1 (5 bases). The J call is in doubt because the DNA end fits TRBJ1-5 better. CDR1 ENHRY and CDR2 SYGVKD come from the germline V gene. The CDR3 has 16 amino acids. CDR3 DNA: TGTGCCACTTCCCTCCCCGGGGGAACCGCCACAGATACGCAGCATTTT. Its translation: CATSLPGGTATDTQHF.

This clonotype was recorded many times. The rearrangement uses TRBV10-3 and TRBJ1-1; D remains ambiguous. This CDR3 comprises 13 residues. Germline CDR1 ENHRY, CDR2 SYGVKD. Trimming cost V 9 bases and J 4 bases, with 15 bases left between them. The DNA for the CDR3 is TGTGCCATTCATCGGGCCCCCCTCACTGAAGCTTTCTTT. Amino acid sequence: CAIHRAPLTEAFF.

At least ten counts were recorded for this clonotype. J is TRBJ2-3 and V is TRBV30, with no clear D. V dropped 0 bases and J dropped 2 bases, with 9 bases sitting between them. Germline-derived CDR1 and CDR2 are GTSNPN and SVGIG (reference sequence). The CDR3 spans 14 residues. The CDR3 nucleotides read TGTGCCTGGAGTGTGCCCCCCTTCACAGATACGCAGTATTTT. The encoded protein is CAWSVPPFTDTQYF.

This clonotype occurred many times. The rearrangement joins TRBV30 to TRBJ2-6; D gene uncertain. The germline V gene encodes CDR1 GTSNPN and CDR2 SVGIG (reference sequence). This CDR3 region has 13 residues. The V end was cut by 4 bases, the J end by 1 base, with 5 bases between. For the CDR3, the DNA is TGTGCCTGGACATATTCTGGGGCCAACGTCCTGACTTTC. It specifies CAWTYSGANVLTF.

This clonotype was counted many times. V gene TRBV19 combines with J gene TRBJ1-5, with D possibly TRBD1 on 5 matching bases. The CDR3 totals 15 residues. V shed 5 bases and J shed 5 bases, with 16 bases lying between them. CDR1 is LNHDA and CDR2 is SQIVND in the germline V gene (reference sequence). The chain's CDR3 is CASSFQGGQDQPQHF. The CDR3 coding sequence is TGTGCCAGTAGTTTCCAGGGAGGGCAGGATCAGCCCCAGCATTTT.

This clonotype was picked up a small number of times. DNA for the CDR3: TGTGCCAGCTACGACATCTTTGACTATGGCTACACCTTC. Translation: CASYDIFDYGYTF. The chain recombines TRBV6-1 with TRBJ1-2; no clear D gene. In germline, CDR1 is MNHNS, CDR2 SASEGT. V shed 8 bases and J shed 3 bases, with 13 bases lying between them. The length of the CDR3 is 13 residues.

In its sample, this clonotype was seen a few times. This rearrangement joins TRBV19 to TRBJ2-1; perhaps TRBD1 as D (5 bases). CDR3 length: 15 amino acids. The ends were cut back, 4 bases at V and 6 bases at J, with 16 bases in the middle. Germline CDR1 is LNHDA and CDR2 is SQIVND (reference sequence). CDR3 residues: CASSSQGTPGNEQFF. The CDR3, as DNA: TGTGCCAGTAGTAGTCAGGGAACGCCGGGCAATGAGCAGTTCTTC.

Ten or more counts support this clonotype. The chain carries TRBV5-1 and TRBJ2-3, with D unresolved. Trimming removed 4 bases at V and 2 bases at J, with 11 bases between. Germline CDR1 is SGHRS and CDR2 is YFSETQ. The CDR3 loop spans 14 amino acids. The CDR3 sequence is CASSRGLLTDTQYF. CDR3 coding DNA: TGCGCCAGCAGCCGAGGTCTCCTCACAGATACGCAGTATTTT. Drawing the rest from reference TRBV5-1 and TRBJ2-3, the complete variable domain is KAGVTQTPRYLIKTRGQQVTLSCSPISGHRSVSWYQQTPGQGLQFLFEYFSETQRNKGNFPGRFSGRQFSNSRSEMNVSTLELGDSALYLCASSRGLLTDTQYFGPGTRLTVL.

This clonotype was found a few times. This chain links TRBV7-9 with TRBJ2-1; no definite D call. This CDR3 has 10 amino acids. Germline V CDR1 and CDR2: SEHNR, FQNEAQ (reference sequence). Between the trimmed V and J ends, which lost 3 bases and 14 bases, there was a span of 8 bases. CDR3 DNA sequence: TGTGCCAGCAGCTTGACGGCCAAGTTCTTC. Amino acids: CASSLTAKFF.

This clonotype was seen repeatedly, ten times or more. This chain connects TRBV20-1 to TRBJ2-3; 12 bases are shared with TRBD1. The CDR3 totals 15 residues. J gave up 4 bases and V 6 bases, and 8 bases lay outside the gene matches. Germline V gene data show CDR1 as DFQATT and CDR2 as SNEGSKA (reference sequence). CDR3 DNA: TGCAGTGCCGAGGGGGGACAGGGGGCGGCAGATACGCAGTATTTT. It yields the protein CSAEGGQGAADTQYF.